The following is a T cell receptor (beta chain) sequence with its context. The data stem from a study of blood T cell repertoires in COVID-19. Original processing methods: Reference gene primer amplification gave estimated nucleated cell counts. Measured with immunoSEQ multiplex PCR; TCRdb has only the in-frame clones, and not every one. V, J and clone size are taken as reported in that table, and D and trimming were inferred from the DNA itself. The sample yields approximately 250,000 clones, roughly 84% seen once. V was clipped by 0 bases and J by 8 bases, with 10 bases between them. Germline CDR1 is MNHEY and CDR2 is SMNVEV (reference sequence). The CDR3 is 13 amino acids.

The sequenced sample consisted of peripheral blood. This receptor was identified in a woman between 40 and 55 years old who had recovered from COVID-19. The chain carries TRBV27 and TRBJ1-2, with D perhaps matching TRBD1 (5 bases). CDR3 bases: TGTGCCAGCAGTTTATCGCCAGGGCGGGGCTACACCTTC. Encoded protein: CASSLSPGRGYTF.